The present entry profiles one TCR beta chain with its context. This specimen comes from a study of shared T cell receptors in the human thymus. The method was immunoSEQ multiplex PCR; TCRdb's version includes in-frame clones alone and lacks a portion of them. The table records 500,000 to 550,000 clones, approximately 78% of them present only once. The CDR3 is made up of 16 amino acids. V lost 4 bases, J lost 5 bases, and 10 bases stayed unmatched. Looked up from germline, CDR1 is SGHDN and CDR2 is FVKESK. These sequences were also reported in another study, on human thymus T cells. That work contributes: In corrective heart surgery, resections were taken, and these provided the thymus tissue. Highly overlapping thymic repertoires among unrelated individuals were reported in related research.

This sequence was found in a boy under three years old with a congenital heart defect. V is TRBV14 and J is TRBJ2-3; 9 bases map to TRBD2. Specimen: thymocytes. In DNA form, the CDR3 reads TGTGCCAGCAGCCCAATAGCGGGAGCGGTCAAAGATACGCAGTATTTT. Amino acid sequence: CASSPIAGAVKDTQYF. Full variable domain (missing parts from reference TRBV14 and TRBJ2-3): EAGVTQFPSHSVIEKGQTVTLRCDPISGHDNLYWYRRVMGKEIKFLLHFVKESKQDESGMPNNRFLAERTGGTYSTLKVQPAELEDSGVYFCASSPIAGAVKDTQYFGPGTRLTVL.